Sequencing of this T cell receptor (beta chain) was carried out in a study of blood T cells in healthy people across ages (dated by TCRdb to between 2015 and 2017). Regarding the complete study: In model experiments, roughly one uniquely barcoded TCR beta cDNA molecule per two T cells was captured by template switching. Age-related changes in TCR beta repertoire diversity were measured in the study by deep sequencing normalized with unique cDNA molecular identifiers. The donors were split into four age groups: young (average around 17 years), middle-aged (about 40), aged (roughly 60) and long-lived (approximately 80). Donors of different ages were randomly distributed across sequencing lanes to avoid experimental bias. The study analyzed two additional independent replicas of 1 million unique cDNA reads from the same blood draw for two donors, one aged 18 to 29 and one aged 80 or older.

Donors were a few dozen systemically healthy Caucasian individuals from Russia aged roughly 6 to 90 years. About 9.1 milliliters of peripheral blood were collected from each donor into EDTA-treated Vacutainer tubes. Ficoll-Paque density-gradient centrifugation was used to isolate PBMCs, with at least 6 million per sample. Total RNA was extracted from PBMCs with Trizol reagent, with at least 5 micrograms obtained per sample. Naive CD45RAhigh/CD27high T cell percentages were measured by flow cytometry on a PBMC aliquot from every donor. Regarding this clonotype: Its antigen target is currently unknown. Mismatch with germline at one junction end may stem from a read error.

General findings and caveats noted by the study authors: As age increased, observed TCR beta diversity per million T cells dropped in a roughly linear way, and a significant reduction was already evident by age about 40. Bulk unsorted PBMC profiling prevented conclusive comparison of naive and antigen-experienced compartments. Estimates of total diversity from one million sequenced T cells were regarded as lower bounds and underestimates. The percentage of naive T cells measured by flow cytometry correlated strongly with observed TCR beta diversity. Because donor CMV infection status was unknown, age-related changes in expanded clonotypes were potentially confounded. Compared with the aged group, more naive CD4+ T cells, fewer expanded clones and increased TCR diversity were shown by the long-lived group, suggesting age selection.

Libraries were prepared through 5' RACE. Sequenced using an Illumina HiSeq 2500. The second PCR ran for about 6 to 12 cycles and used a J-beta primer mix along with a sample-barcoded 5' primer. Each TCR beta cDNA molecule received a unique molecular identifier from a template-switch 5' adaptor carrying 12 random nucleotides. Each sample yielded at least 2.5 million CDR3-containing paired-end reads. The Mint cDNA synthesis kit, primed by a TRBC-specific oligonucleotide, was used to synthesize first-strand cDNA from all RNA. Following uracil-DNA glycosylase treatment, a first 18-cycle PCR with universal primers M1SS and BC2_uni_R was performed on all cDNA. Per the authors' processing: For normalization, 1 million high-quality reads, each with a distinct molecular identifier, were randomly selected from each sample. Instead of being binned into consensus sequences, reads with shared molecular identifiers were discarded. MiTCR, run with a Q25 quality threshold and the strictest error-elimination algorithm, handled CDR3 identification, clonotype clustering and error correction. A nonparametric unseen species model using Euler transformation provided a lower-bound estimate of total TCR beta diversity. TCRdb trimmed the raw reads at Q25, called clones with MiXCR and kept productive beta chains. Identical CDR3 proteins give one entry, which carries the most common genes and DNA. The V and J calls here are based on TCRdb, not the publication. The sample table contains 540,000 or so distinct CDR3 sequences; only one count was recorded for 27% of them. The ten largest clonotypes hold about 18% of the sample.

The CDR3 spans 16 residues, from the cysteine through the phenylalanine. Left in the record is the CDR3 DNA by itself, 48 bases read in frame from the first base. What was sequenced was blood. The clonotype originates from a woman between 70 and 85 years old in good health. In this chain, TRBV12-3 or TRBV12-4 is recombined with TRBJ2-3, and TRBD2 may be the D gene, going by 5 matching bases. The DNA reads TGTGCCAGCAGTTTTGAGGGCCGTCGTAGCACAGCTACGCAGTATTTT. It encodes CASSFEGRRSTATQYF.